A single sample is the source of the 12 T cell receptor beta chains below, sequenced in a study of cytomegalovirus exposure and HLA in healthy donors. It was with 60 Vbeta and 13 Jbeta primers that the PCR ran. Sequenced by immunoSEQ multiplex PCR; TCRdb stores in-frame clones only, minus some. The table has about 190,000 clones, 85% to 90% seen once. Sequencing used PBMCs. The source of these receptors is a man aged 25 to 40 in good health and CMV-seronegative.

Written as DNA, the CDR3 is TGTGCCAGCTCACCCCCCGGACACGAAAATGAAAAACTGTTTTTT. Its translation: CASSPPGHENEKLFF. This chain connects TRBV18 to TRBJ1-4, with a tentative D call TRBD1 (5 bases). V was pared by 3 bases and J by 5 bases, with 13 bases between. Germline V CDR1 and CDR2: KGHSH, LQKENI. This CDR3 is built from 15 residues.

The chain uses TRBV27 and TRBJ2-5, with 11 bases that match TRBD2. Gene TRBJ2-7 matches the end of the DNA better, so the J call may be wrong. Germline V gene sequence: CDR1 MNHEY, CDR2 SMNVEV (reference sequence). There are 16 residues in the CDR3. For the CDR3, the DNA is TGTGCCAGCAGTACCCTAACTAGCGGGAGAGGGCTCGAGCAGTACTTC. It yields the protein CASSTLTSGRGLEQYF.

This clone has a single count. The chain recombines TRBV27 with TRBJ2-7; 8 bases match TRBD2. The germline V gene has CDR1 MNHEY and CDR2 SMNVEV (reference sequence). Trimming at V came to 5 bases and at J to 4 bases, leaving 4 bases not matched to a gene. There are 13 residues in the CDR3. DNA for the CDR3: TGTGCCAGCAGTCGGGAGGGAGTTTACGAGCAGTACTTC. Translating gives CASSREGVYEQYF.

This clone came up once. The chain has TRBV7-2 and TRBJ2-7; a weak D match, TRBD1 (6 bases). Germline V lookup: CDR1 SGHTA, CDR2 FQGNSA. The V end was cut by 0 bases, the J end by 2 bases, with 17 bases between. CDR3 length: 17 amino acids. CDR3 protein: CASSLADGRGPPYEQYF. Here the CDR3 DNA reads TGTGCCAGCAGCTTAGCTGATGGCAGGGGTCCCCCCTACGAGCAGTACTTC.

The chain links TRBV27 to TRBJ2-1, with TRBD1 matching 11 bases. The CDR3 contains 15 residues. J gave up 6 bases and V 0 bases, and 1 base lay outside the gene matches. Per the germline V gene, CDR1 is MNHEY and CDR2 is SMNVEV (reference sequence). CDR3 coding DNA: TGTGCCAGCAGTTTATCCGGGACAGGGGGCAATGAGCAGTTCTTC. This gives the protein CASSLSGTGGNEQFF.

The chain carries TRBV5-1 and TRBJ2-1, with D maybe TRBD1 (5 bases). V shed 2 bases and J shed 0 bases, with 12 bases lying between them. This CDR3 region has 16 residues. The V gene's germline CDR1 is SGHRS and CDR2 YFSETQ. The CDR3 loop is CASSLQEMSSYNEQFF. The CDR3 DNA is TGCGCCAGCAGCTTACAGGAAATGAGCTCCTACAATGAGCAGTTCTTC.

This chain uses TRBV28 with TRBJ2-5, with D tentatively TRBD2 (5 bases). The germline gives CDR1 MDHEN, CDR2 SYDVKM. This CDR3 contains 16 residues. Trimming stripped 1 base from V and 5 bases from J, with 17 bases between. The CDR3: CASSLSQEEATETQYF. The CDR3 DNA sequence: TGTGCCAGCAGTTTATCCCAGGAGGAGGCAACGGAGACCCAGTACTTC. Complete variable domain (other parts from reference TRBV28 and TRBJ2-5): DVKVTQSSRYLVKRTGEKVFLECVQDMDHENMFWYRQDPGLGLRLIYFSYDVKMKEKGDIPEGYSVSREKKERFSLILESASTNQTSMYLCASSLSQEEATETQYFGPGTRLLVL.

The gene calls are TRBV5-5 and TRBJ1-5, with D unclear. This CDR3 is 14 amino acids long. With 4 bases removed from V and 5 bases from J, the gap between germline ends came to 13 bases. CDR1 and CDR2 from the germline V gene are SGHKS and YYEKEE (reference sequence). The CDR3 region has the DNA TGTGCCAGCAGCGCAGGCCAGCGGCATCAGCCCCAGCATTTT. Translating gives CASSAGQRHQPQHF. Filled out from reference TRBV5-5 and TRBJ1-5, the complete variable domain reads DAGVTQSPTHLIKTRGQQVTLRCSPISGHKSVSWYQQVLGQGPQFIFQYYEKEERGRGNFPDRFSARQFPNYSSELNVNALLLGDSALYLCASSAGQRHQPQHFGDGTRLSIL.

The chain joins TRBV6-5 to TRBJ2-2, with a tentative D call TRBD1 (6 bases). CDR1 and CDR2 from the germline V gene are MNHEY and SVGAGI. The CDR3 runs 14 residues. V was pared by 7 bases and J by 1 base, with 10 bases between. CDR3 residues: CASNRGGNTGELFF. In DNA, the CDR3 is TGTGCCAGCAATCGAGGGGGGAACACCGGGGAGCTGTTTTTT.

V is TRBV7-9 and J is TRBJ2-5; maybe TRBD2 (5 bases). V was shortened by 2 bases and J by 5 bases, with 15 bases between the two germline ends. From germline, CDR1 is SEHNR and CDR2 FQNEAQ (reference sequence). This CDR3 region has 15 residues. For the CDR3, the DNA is TGTGCCAGCAGCTTAATTAGGGTTGGCGGGGAGACCCAGTACTTC. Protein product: CASSLIRVGGETQYF.

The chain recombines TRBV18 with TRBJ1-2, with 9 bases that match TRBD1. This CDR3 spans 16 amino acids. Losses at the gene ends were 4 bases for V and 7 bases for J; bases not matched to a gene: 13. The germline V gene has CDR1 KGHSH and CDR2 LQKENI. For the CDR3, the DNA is TGTGCCAGCTCACTTAGCGCCGTTACAGGGGGCTTTGGCTACACCTTC. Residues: CASSLSAVTGGFGYTF.

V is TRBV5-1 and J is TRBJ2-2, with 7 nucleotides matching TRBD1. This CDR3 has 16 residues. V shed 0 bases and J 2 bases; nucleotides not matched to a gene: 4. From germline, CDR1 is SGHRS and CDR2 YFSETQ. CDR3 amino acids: CASSLGTGANTGELFF. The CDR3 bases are TGCGCCAGCAGCTTGGGGACAGGAGCTAACACCGGGGAGCTGTTTTTT.